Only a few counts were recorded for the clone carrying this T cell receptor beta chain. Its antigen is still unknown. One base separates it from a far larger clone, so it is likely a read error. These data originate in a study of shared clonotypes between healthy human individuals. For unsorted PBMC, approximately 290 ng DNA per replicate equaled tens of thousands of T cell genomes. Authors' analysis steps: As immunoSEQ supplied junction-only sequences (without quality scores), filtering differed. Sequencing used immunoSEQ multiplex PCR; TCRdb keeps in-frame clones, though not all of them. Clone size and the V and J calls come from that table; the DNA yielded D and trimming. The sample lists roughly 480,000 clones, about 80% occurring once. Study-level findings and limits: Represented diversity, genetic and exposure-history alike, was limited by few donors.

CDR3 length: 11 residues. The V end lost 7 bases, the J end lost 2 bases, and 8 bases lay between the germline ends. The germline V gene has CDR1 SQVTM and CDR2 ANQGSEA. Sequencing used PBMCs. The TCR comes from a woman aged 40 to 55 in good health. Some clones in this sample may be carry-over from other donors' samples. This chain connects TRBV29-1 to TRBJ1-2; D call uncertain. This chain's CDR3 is CSEYSNYGYTF. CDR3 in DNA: TGCAGCGAGTACTCAAACTATGGCTACACCTTC.